The rows below give T cell receptor beta chains drawn from one sample of a study of Ad26.COV2.S vaccination and SARS-CoV-2 variants. Sequencing used immunoSEQ multiplex PCR; TCRdb keeps in-frame clones, though not all of them. The sample includes a few hundred thousand clones, 89% of them seen just once. The sample in question was peripheral blood, obtained in a trial of Ad26.COV2.S vaccine versus placebo. Receptors originate from a person between 18 and 65 years old who received the Ad26.COV2.S COVID-19 vaccine or a placebo. Each CDR3 is given without its conserved first and last residue. D genes are given only for firm matches.

V,D,J,CDR3
TRBV6-2/TRBV6-3,-,TRBJ2-2,ASSYSLYRNTGELF
TRBV6-5,-,TRBJ1-2,ASSYSNPGAGGYT
TRBV28,-,TRBJ2-7,ASSLAYSGRREYEQY
TRBV2,TRBD2,TRBJ2-1,ASGTSGRGEQF
TRBV30,-,TRBJ2-7,AGEEGGNEQY
TRBV4-3,TRBD1,TRBJ1-1,ASSQGGQGAGTEAF
TRBV7-9,-,TRBJ2-1,ASSLDEYNEQF
TRBV19,TRBD2,TRBJ2-2,ASSIGLAAGELF
TRBV7-6,-,TRBJ2-1,ASSLASASSYNEQF
TRBV28,-,TRBJ1-6,ASRTGGVPPLH
TRBV12-3/TRBV12-4,TRBD2,TRBJ2-1,ASSLWRGEQF
TRBV9,-,TRBJ2-3,ASSVEWEADTQY
TRBV4-1,TRBD2,TRBJ2-3,ASSYGGDTQY
TRBV28,-,TRBJ2-4,ASSMGGTLAKNIQY
TRBV12-3/TRBV12-4,-,TRBJ2-7,ARQGVGEQY
TRBV5-5,TRBD2,TRBJ2-7,ASSLTSGRRSYEQY
TRBV4-2,-,TRBJ2-7,ASSQEAGSRGGQY
TRBV7-9,-,TRBJ2-5,ASSFMGQETQY
TRBV19,TRBD2,TRBJ2-7,ASSNGLAGYYEQY
TRBV7-2,-,TRBJ1-1,ASSLGHSNTEAF
TRBV13,-,TRBJ2-7,ASSPSGSSGDEQY
TRBV4-1,TRBD2,TRBJ2-1,ASSQPTSGTAEQF
TRBV27,TRBD2,TRBJ2-2,ASREGLAANTGELF
TRBV6-6,-,TRBJ2-1,ASSFKGANEQF
TRBV5-5,-,TRBJ2-3,ASSFKDPLLIVTDTQY
TRBV12-3/TRBV12-4,-,TRBJ2-3,ASTGETTDTQY
TRBV7-9,-,TRBJ2-7,ASSLAYREGSEQY
TRBV28,-,TRBJ2-3,ASSLRDSTDTQY
TRBV12-5,-,TRBJ1-4,ASGLVRKKLF
TRBV5-4,TRBD1,TRBJ1-1,ASSPGTGDTEAF
TRBV10-3,TRBD1,TRBJ1-2,AITPGQAANYGYT
TRBV24-1,-,TRBJ2-1,ATSTRLEGYNEQF
TRBV29-1,TRBD1,TRBJ1-1,SVGEGGATGTEAF
TRBV6-5,TRBD1,TRBJ2-3,ASSSDRGAVDTQY
TRBV6-1,-,TRBJ2-5,ASSEVSQETQY
TRBV9,TRBD1,TRBJ1-1,ASSVETGGRTEAF
TRBV20-1,-,TRBJ2-3,SASWGRRSTDTQY
TRBV5-6,-,TRBJ2-3,ASSPPGADTQY
TRBV29-1,-,TRBJ1-3,SRDTIY
TRBV7-8,-,TRBJ1-5,ASSPQPGHQPQH
TRBV5-6,-,TRBJ2-7,ASSLGRGRNEQY